This T cell receptor (beta chain) was captured by sequencing in a study of CD8+ T cells in alopecia areata. About the study: Treated patients were given 5 to 10 mg oral tofacitinib twice daily. Overall study results and limits: Sequences from scalp samples also cover resident alphabeta T cells of normal skin.

TCR sequencing used cDNA made by reverse transcription of extracted RNA. Data came from immunoSEQ multiplex PCR; TCRdb stores just in-frame clones and leaves some out. The sample lists some 96,000 clones, 50% to 75% seen once, with roughly a sixth in the top ten. Treatment here: oral pan-JAK inhibitor, 5-10 mg twice daily. Alopecia areata patients provided lesional scalp punch biopsies and peripheral blood. This clone was seen a handful of times. Antigen: not known. The V gene's germline CDR1 is SGDLS and CDR2 YYNGEE. The length of the CDR3 is 13 residues. The V end was cut by 3 bases, the J end by 0 bases, with 6 bases between.

The V gene is TRBV9, the J gene TRBJ1-2; D remains unclear. The source material was CD8+ T cells sorted from blood, sampled at week 4, from a patient treated with tofacitinib. This TCR derives from a human donor with alopecia areata. The chain's CDR3 is CASSETPNYGYTF. The CDR3 region has the DNA TGTGCCAGCAGCGAAACCCCTAACTATGGCTACACCTTC.